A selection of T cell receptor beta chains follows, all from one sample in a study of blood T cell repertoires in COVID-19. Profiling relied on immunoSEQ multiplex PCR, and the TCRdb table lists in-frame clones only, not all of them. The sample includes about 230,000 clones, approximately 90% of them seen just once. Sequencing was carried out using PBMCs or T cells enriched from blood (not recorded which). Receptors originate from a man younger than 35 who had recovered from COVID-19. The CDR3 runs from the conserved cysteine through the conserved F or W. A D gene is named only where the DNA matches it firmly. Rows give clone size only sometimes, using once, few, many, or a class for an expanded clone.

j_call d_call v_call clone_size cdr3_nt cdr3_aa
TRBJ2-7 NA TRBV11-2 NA TGTGCCAGCAGCTTAGGTACAGGGTGGTACGAGCAGTACTTC CASSLGTGWYEQYF
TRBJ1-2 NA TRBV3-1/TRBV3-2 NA TGTGCCAGCAGCCAATCAACCAGGGGTGGAGGCTACACCTTC CASSQSTRGGGYTF
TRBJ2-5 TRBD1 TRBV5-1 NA TGCGCCAGCAGCTTGGGACAGGGAGTTTCAGAGACCCAGTACTTC CASSLGQGVSETQYF
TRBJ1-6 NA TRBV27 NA TGTGCCAGCAGACCCTCGGACAGAACCTATAATTCACCCCTCCACTTT CASRPSDRTYNSPLHF
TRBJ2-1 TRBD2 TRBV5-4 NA TGTGCCAGCAGCTTGGCACTAGCGGGGGGGAATGAGCAGTTCTTC CASSLALAGGNEQFF
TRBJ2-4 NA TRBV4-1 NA TGCGCCAGCAGACAATCAGGGGCCCCGAAAAACATTCAGTACTTC CASRQSGAPKNIQYF
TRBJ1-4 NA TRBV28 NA TGTGCCAGCAGTTCCTTGACAGAGACGGGAACTAATGAAAAACTGTTTTTT CASSSLTETGTNEKLFF
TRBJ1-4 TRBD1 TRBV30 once TGTGCCTGGAGTGTCCCGACAGGGGGTAATGAAAAACTGTTTTTT CAWSVPTGGNEKLFF
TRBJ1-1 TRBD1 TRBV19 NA TGTGCCAGTAGCCTACAGGGGCTTGTCACTGAAGCTTTCTTT CASSLQGLVTEAFF
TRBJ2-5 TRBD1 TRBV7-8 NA TGTGCCAGCAGCCCCGGGAGGACAGGGGGCCGAAAGACCCAGTACTTC CASSPGRTGGRKTQYF
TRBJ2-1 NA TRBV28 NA TGTGCCAGCGGGTGGACTAAGGAGCAGTTCTTC CASGWTKEQFF
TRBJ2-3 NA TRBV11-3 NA TGTGCCAGCAGCTTAAGTGGTGGCGGAAGCACAGATACGCAGTATTTT CASSLSGGGSTDTQYF
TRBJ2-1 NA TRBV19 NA TGTGCCAGCGGCAGGGGTACCTACAATGAGCAGTTCTTC CASGRGTYNEQFF
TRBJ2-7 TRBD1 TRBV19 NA TGTGCCAGTAGTCCCGGACAGGGGGGCGAGCAGTACTTC CASSPGQGGEQYF
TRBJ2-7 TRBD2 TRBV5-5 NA TGTGCCAGCAGCCCCTCTACGGGAGCGGGGTTTTCCTACGAGCAGTACTTC CASSPSTGAGFSYEQYF
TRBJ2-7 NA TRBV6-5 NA TGTGCCAGCAGGAAGTACGGCGAGCAGTACTTC CASRKYGEQYF
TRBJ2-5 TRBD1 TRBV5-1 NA TGCGCCAGCAGCGCCGGGACAGTCCAAGAGACCCAGTACTTC CASSAGTVQETQYF
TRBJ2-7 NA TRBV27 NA TGTGCCAGCAGTCCCACCATGGCCAGGTGGTACGAGCAGTACTTC CASSPTMARWYEQYF
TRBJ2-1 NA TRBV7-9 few TGTGCCAGCAGCTTATTTCGGGTAGCGGAATCCTACAATGAGCAGTTCTTC CASSLFRVAESYNEQFF
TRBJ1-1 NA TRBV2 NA TGTGCCAGGGTAGAGACACGGCGAGCTTTCTTT CARVETRRAFF
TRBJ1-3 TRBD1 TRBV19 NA TGTGCCAGCGCCATCGGACAGGCAACCTCTGGAAACACCATATATTTT CASAIGQATSGNTIYF
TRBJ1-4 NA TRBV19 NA TGTGCCAGTAGTATAAGCGGGGCAGGACTGTTTTTT CASSISGAGLFF
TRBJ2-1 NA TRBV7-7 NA TGTGCTAGCAGCTTAGCGGAGGGGGCATCGTACAATGAGCAGTTCTTC CASSLAEGASYNEQFF
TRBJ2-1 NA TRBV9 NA TGTGCCAGCAGCGTAGGGGTCCAGGTGGGTGATGAGCAGTTCTTC CASSVGVQVGDEQFF
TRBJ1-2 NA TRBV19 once TGTGCCAGTAGTATAGCCGAGACAAGCTATGGCTACACCTTC CASSIAETSYGYTF
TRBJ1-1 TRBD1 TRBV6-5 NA TGTGCCAGCAGTTTACAGGGGCGGATGAACACTGAAGCTTTCTTT CASSLQGRMNTEAFF
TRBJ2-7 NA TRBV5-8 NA TGTGCCAGCAGCCGAACGATTAGCGGTTCGGGCGAGCAGTACTTC CASSRTISGSGEQYF
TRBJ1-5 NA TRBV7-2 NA TGTGCCAGCAGCTTAATGGCAGGGGTAAAGGATCAGCCCCAGCATTTT CASSLMAGVKDQPQHF
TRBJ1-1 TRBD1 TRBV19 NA TGTGCCAGTAGTGTACAGGGGATGAACACTGAAGCTTTCTTT CASSVQGMNTEAFF
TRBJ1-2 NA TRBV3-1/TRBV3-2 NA TGTGCCAGCAGCCAAGATCTTCAGGGGAGACTCTATGGCTACACCTTC CASSQDLQGRLYGYTF
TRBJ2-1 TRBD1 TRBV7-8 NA TGTGCCAGCAGCGTCAGAGGGGGCGTCCACAATGAGCAGTTCTTC CASSVRGGVHNEQFF
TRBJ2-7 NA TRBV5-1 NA TGCGCCAGCAGCTTCGGTAGTGGAGGCTACGAGCAGTACTTC CASSFGSGGYEQYF
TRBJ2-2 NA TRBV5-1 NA TGCGCCAGCAGCTTGGACCTCGGCGGGGAGCTGTTTTTT CASSLDLGGELFF
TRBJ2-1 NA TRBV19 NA TGTGCCAGTAGCCAAGACGGGCGGGATTGGGTAAATGAGCAGTTCTTC CASSQDGRDWVNEQFF
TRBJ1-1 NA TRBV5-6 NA TGTGCCAGCAGCCAGGGTTTTTACAACACTGAAGCTTTCTTT CASSQGFYNTEAFF
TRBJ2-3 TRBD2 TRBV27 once TGTGCCAGCAGTTTATCTAGCGGGAGTTTCACAGATACGCAGTATTTT CASSLSSGSFTDTQYF
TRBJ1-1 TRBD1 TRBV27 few TGTGCCAGCCGGACAGGGGCCACGAACACTGAAGCTTTCTTT CASRTGATNTEAFF
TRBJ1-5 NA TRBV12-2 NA TGTGCAAGTCGCTTAGCCCGTCCGGGACAATTCCTTTGCTATAGCAATCAGCCCCAGCATTTT CASRLARPGQFLCYSNQPQHF
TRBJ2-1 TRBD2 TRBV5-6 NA TGTGCCAGCAGTAAGCGGGGGGCAAATGAGCAGTTCTTC CASSKRGANEQFF
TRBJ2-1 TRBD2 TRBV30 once TGTGCCTGGAGGGACGCGGGGGAGCGGCTTTTGTCCTACAATGAGCAGTTCTTC CAWRDAGERLLSYNEQFF
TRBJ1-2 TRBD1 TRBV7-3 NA TGTGCCAGCAGCGCTAGGACAGGGTCTCGCGTCTATGGCTACACCTTC CASSARTGSRVYGYTF
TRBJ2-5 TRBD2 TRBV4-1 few TGCGCCAGCAGCCGACCTTCTAGCGGGCAAGAGACCCAGTACTTC CASSRPSSGQETQYF
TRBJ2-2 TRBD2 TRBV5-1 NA TGCGCCAGCAGACCTAGCGGGACAAGGACCGGGGAGCTGTTTTTT CASRPSGTRTGELFF
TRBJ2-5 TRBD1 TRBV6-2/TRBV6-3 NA TGTGCCAGCAGTTTGCTACTGTCCCGGACAGGGCAAGAGACCCAGTACTTC CASSLLLSRTGQETQYF
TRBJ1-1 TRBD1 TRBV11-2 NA TGTGCCAGCAGCTTAGCAGGGGGCACTGAAGCTTTCTTT CASSLAGGTEAFF
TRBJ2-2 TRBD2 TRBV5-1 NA TGCGCCAGCAGCTTTATAGGACTAGCGGGTCCCACCGGGGAGCTGTTTTTT CASSFIGLAGPTGELFF
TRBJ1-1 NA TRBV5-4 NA TGTGCCAGCAGCCCGGGGGTCCTGGCCACTGAAGCTTTCTTT CASSPGVLATEAFF
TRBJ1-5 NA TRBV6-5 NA TGTGCCAGCATACTAGTCCCTAATCAGCCCCAGCATTTT CASILVPNQPQHF
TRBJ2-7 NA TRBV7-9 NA TGTGCCAGCAGCATACCCCAGGGGGAGGTCCCCTACGAGCAGTACTTC CASSIPQGEVPYEQYF
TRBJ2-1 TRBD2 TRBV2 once TGTGCCAGCAAGACTCTAGCGGGAGCCTTCAATGAGCAGTTCTTC CASKTLAGAFNEQFF
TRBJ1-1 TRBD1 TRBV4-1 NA TGCGCCAGCAGCCAAGGTAACAGGGGGATCACTGAAGCTTTCTTT CASSQGNRGITEAFF
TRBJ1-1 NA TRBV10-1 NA TGCGCCAGCAGCGGACATACGAACACTGAAGCTTTCTTT CASSGHTNTEAFF
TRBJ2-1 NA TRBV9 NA TGTGCCAGCAGCCCCTTCGGTAGCGAGTCCTACAATGAGCAGTTCTTC CASSPFGSESYNEQFF
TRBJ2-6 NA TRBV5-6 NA TGTGCCAGCAGCTTGACAGGGAGTGGTGGGGCCAACGTCCTGACTTTC CASSLTGSGGANVLTF
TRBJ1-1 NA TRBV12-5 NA TGTGCTAGTGGTCCTTCAGGATCCCCAAACACTGAAGCTTTCTTT CASGPSGSPNTEAFF
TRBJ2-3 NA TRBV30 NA TGTGCCTGGAGTAGATGGACAGCCACAGATACGCAGTATTTT CAWSRWTATDTQYF